The clone carrying this T cell receptor beta chain was detected a few times. The sample comes from a study of blood T cell repertoires in COVID-19. Study-wide background: The United States, Italy and Spain provided the acute and convalescent COVID-19 samples. Sources were T cells, B-cell-depleted T cells, or PBMCs; the material itself was cDNA or gDNA.

Per the original data handling: Estimates of nucleated cell counts were drawn from the amplification of reference gene primers. Libraries were prepared by immunoSEQ multiplex PCR; TCRdb keeps only in-frame clonotypes and omits some of them. V, J and clone size are taken as reported in that table, and D and trimming were inferred from the DNA itself. The sample contains under 80,000 clones, roughly 80% of which appear only once. Germline CDR1 reads KGHSH; CDR2 reads LQKENI. The CDR3 has 13 residues. Trimming took 3 bases from V and 6 from J, leaving 11 bases between them. The J gene is TRBJ1-2, the V gene TRBV18; perhaps TRBD1 as D (6 bases). The clonotype was recovered from a woman aged 55-70 years with acute or convalescent COVID-19. Input material: peripheral blood. This chain's CDR3 is CASSPNRAHGYTF. The CDR3 DNA reads TGTGCCAGCTCACCCAACAGGGCTCATGGCTACACCTTC.